This T cell receptor (beta chain) was captured in a study of CD8 T cells in Susac syndrome. Study observations and caveats: CD4+ T cell repertoires in Susac syndrome exhibited no evidence of clonal expansion.

Looked up from germline, CDR1 is GTSNPN and CDR2 is SVGIG (reference sequence). This CDR3 is 11 amino acids long. Trimming stripped 1 base from V and 10 bases from J, with 11 bases between. With regard to this clonotype: What it binds is unknown.

cDNA came from about 0.5 to 1 ug RNA primed by random hexamers. TCRdb itself ran the immunoSEQ multiplex PCR reads through MiXCR, one entry per CDR3 protein. The sample yields about 180,000 distinct CDR3 sequences, around 94% seen once. This chain uses TRBV30 with TRBJ2-7, with D possibly called TRBD1 or TRBD2 (5 bases each). The sequence came from a human donor with Susac syndrome. The source material was CD4+ T cells from PBMCs. The CDR3 bases are TGTGCCTGGAGTGAAATGGGGGAACAGTACTTC. It codes for CAWSEMGEQYF.